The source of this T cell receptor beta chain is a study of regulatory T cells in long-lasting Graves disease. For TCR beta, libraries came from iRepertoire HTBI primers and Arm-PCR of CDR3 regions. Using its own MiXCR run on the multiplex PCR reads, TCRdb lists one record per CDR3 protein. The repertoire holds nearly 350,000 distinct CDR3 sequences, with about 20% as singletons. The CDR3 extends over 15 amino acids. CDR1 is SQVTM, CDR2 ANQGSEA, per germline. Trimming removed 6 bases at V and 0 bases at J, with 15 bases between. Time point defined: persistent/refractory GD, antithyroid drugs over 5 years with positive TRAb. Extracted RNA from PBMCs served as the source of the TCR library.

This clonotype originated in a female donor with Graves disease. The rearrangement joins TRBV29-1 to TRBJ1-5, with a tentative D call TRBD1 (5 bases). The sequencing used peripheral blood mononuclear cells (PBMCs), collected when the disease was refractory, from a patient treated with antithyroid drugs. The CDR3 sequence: CSVTQDGYSNQPQHF. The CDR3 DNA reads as TGCAGCGTCACACAGGACGGGTATAGCAATCAGCCCCAGCATTTT.